The entry below gives a single TCR beta chain sequence along with its context. Trimming took 4 bases from V and 7 from J, leaving 26 bases between them. Looked up from germline, CDR1 is MNHNS and CDR2 is SASEGT. The CDR3 has 18 residues. These data originate in a study of regulatory T cells in long-lasting Graves disease. TCR beta libraries were built with iRepertoire HTBI primers and Arm-PCR of CDR3 regions. Via MiXCR, TCRdb re-called the multiplex PCR reads, giving one row per CDR3 protein. This sample has 200,000 to 250,000 distinct CDR3 sequences, with approximately 18% found just once. Time point indicated: newly diagnosed GD, antithyroid drugs for less than 3 months. The TCR library used RNA extracted from PBMCs. The same sample was also used in a study of T cells in Graves' hyperthyroidism and ophthalmopathy.

The sequencing used peripheral blood mononuclear cells (PBMCs), collected at new diagnosis, from a patient treated with antithyroid drugs. The rearrangement links TRBV6-1 to TRBJ2-1; D is unresolved. The source of this sequence is a woman in her 30s with Graves disease. CDR3 sequence (DNA): TGTGCCAGCAGTGTCGAAGGTTTAGCCACACTTAAAGGGAATGAGCAGTTCTTC. It yields the protein CASSVEGLATLKGNEQFF.